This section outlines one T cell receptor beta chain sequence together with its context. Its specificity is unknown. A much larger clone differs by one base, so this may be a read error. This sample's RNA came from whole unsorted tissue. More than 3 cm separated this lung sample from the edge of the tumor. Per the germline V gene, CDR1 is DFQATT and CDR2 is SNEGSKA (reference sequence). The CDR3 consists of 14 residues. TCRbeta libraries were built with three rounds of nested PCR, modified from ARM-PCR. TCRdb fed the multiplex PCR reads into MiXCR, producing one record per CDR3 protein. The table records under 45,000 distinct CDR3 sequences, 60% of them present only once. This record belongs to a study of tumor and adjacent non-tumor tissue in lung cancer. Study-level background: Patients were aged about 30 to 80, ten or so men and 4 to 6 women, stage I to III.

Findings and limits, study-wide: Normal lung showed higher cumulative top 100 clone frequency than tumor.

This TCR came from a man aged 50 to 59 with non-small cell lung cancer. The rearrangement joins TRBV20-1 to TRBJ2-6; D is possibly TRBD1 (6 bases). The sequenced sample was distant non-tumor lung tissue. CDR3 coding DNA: TGCAGTGCTTCTGACAGGACTGGGGCCAACCTCCTGACTTTC. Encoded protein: CSASDRTGANLLTF.